The T cell receptor (beta chain) under discussion was sequenced for a study of T cell repertoires in cytomegalovirus infection. Overall study: Through public TCR beta signatures, both CMV infection and matching HLA type were indicated.

This clonotype was seen many times. As yet, its antigen is unknown. One entry per CDR3 protein results from TCRdb running MiXCR on the reads. The sample carries 400,000 to 550,000 distinct CDR3 sequences, 11% recorded once. Whole-study findings and limits: The ex vivo response was dominated by HLA-C-restricted CMV-specific TCR beta clonotypes. CMV carriers having the relevant HLA were flagged by cumulative public TCR beta family frequency.

The material sequenced was PBMCs. This sequence was found in a human donor in good health (CMV status not recorded). Some clones in this sample may be carry-over from other donors' samples.

DNA of the CDR3: TGTGCCAGCAGCTTACAGTCTCCGGGACAGTTAAATTCACCCCTCCACTTT. Residues: CASSLQSPGQLNSPLHF. This chain uses TRBV7-8 with TRBJ1-6; 7 bases match TRBD1. This CDR3 contains 17 residues. V lost 2 bases, J lost 7 bases, and 11 bases stayed unmatched. Looked up from germline, CDR1 is SGHVS and CDR2 is FQNEAQ.